A single sample gave rise to the 8 T cell receptor beta chains below, sequenced in a study of cytomegalovirus exposure and HLA in healthy donors. A multiplex PCR was run with 60 Vbeta primers and 13 Jbeta primers. Libraries were prepared by immunoSEQ multiplex PCR; TCRdb keeps only in-frame clonotypes and omits some of them. The data show roughly 150,000 clones, with roughly 79% seen just once and approximately 1.3% held by the top ten. Sequenced input: PBMCs. The receptor source for this set is a man aged 30 to 45 in good health and CMV-seronegative.

The V call is TRBV5-1, the J call TRBJ2-1; TRBD2 matches at 8 bases. CDR3 length: 15 amino acids. CDR1 is SGHRS and CDR2 is YFSETQ in the germline V gene. V was clipped by 4 bases and J by 5 bases; unmatched bases: 8. DNA for the CDR3: TGCGCCAGCAGCCTGAGGGTAGCGGGAAACAATGAGCAGTTCTTC. It codes for CASSLRVAGNNEQFF.

As DNA, the CDR3 is TGTGCCAGCAGCCAAGACACCACAACCCCCACAGATACGCAGTATTTT. Its protein product is CASSQDTTTPTDTQYF. The V call is TRBV4-2, the J call TRBJ2-3; D unclear. The germline V and J ends were trimmed by 0 bases and 2 bases, with 12 bases remaining between them. The CDR3 length is 16 residues. Germline V gene sequence: CDR1 LGHNA, CDR2 YNFKEQ.

This chain links TRBV5-1 with TRBJ1-2; D is uncertain. The CDR3 has 14 residues. Germline V gene lookup returns CDR1 SGHRS and CDR2 YFSETQ. The V end lost 1 base, the J end lost 8 bases, and 15 bases lay between the germline ends. The CDR3 reads CASSLTLQTSGYTF. The CDR3 DNA reads TGCGCCAGCAGCTTGACCTTACAGACGTCCGGCTACACCTTC.

Remarks on this clone: Compared with germline, one end of the junction differs, possibly owing to a read error. The genes are TRBV25-1 and TRBJ2-1; TRBD2 aligns across 7 bases. Per germline, CDR1 MGHDK and CDR2 SYGVNS. The CDR3 is 14 amino acids. The CDR3: CASSEWGGNNEQFF. Here the CDR3 DNA reads TGTGCCAGCAGCGAATGGGGGGGTAACAATGAGCAGTTCTTC.

This sequence joins TRBV27 and TRBJ2-1, with 7 bases identical to TRBD1. Trimming at V came to 4 bases and at J to 7 bases, leaving 1 base not matched to a gene. Germline V gene sequence: CDR1 MNHEY, CDR2 SMNVEV (reference sequence). The CDR3 loop spans 12 amino acids. For the CDR3, the DNA is TGTGCCAGCAGTTCACAGGGGAATGAGCAGTTCTTC. Its translation: CASSSQGNEQFF.

V usage is TRBV5-6 and J usage is TRBJ1-1, with 9 nucleotides matching TRBD1. Germline V gene sequence: CDR1 SGHDT, CDR2 YYEEEE. This CDR3 has 18 amino acids. V trimming: 4 bases; J trimming: 11 bases; junction bases outside the gene matches: 24. The CDR3 DNA is TGTGCCAGCAGCGCAATATACAGGGGGCCTGAATCAATCCTAGCCGCTTTCTTT. Its protein is CASSAIYRGPESILAAFF.

The chain combines TRBV2 with TRBJ2-1; tentative D call: TRBD1 (6 bases). CDR3 length: 10 residues. V shed 7 bases and J shed 16 bases, with 14 bases lying between them. The germline CDR1 and CDR2 sequences are SNHLY and FYNNEI. CDR3 amino acids: CASIRTVEFF. The CDR3 DNA is TGTGCCAGCATCAGGACAGTAGAATTCTTC.

A few counts support this clone. This sequence joins TRBV7-2 and TRBJ1-1; no definite D call. Trimming left V 4 bases short and J 4 bases short, with 13 bases between. The germline V gene has CDR1 SGHTA and CDR2 FQGNSA. CDR3 length equals 14 residues. CDR3 amino acids: CASSWAGVGTEAFF. CDR3 in DNA: TGTGCCAGCAGCTGGGCGGGAGTTGGCACTGAAGCTTTCTTT.